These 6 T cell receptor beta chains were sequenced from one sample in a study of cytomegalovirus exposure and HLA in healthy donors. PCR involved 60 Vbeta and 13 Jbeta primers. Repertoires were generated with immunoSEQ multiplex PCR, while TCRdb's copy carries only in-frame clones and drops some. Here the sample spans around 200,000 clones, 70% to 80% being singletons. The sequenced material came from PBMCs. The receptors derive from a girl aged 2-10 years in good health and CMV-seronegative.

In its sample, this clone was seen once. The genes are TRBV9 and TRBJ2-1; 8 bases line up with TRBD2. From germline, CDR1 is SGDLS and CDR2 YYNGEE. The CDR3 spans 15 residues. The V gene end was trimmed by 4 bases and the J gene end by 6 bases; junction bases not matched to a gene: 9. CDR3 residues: CASSSGTSLFNEQFF. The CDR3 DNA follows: TGTGCCAGCAGCTCCGGGACTAGTCTATTCAATGAGCAGTTCTTC.

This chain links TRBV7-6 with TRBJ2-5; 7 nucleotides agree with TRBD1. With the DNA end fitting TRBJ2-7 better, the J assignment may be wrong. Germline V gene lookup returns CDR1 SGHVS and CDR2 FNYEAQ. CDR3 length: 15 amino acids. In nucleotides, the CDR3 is TGTGCCAGCAGTTACGACAGGGTTAGCTCCTACGAGCAGTACTTC. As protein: CASSYDRVSSYEQYF.

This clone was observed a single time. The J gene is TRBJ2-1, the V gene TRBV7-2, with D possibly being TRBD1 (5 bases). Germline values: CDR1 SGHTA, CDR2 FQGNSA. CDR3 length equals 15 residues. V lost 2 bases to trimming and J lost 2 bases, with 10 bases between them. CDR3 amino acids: CASSLQGNPYNEQFF. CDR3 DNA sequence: TGTGCCAGCAGCTTACAGGGAAATCCCTACAATGAGCAGTTCTTC.

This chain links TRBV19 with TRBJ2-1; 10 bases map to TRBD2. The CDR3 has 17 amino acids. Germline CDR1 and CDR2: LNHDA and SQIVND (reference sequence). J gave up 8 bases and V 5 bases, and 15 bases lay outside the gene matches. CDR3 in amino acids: CASSRVSGRSFWYEQFF. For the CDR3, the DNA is TGTGCCAGTAGTCGAGTTAGCGGGAGGTCTTTTTGGTATGAGCAGTTCTTC.

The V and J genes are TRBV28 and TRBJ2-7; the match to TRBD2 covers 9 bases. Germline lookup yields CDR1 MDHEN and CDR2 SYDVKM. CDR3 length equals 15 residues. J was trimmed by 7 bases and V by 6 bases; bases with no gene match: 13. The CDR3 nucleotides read TGTGCCAGCAGGACTCCGCGGGAGGGCCTAAAGGAGCAGTACTTC. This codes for CASRTPREGLKEQYF. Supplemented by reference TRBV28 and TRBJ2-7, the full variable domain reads DVKVTQSSRYLVKRTGEKVFLECVQDMDHENMFWYRQDPGLGLRLIYFSYDVKMKEKGDIPEGYSVSREKKERFSLILESASTNQTSMYLCASRTPREGLKEQYFGPGTRLTVT.

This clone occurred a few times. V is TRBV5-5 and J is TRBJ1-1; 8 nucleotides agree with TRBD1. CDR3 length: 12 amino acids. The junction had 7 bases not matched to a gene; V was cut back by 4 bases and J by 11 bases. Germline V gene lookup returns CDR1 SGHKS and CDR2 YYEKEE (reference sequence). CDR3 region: CASSPWTGYAFF. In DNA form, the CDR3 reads TGTGCCAGCAGCCCTTGGACAGGGTACGCTTTCTTT.